The 22 T cell receptor beta chains in this list originate from one sample, sequenced in a study of glioma-infiltrating T cells after dendritic cell vaccination. Sample time point: after dendritic cell vaccination, including at tumor progression/relapse. Profiled with immunoSEQ multiplex PCR; TCRdb holds only in-frame clones, not every one. The data hold 80,000 to 95,000 clones, with 85% observed a single time. Sequencing used blood, obtained after dendritic cell vaccination. These receptors were obtained from a human donor with glioblastoma.

The chain links TRBV6-5 to TRBJ2-7, with 12 bases matching TRBD2. The V gene's germline CDR1 is MNHEY and CDR2 SVGAGI. This CDR3 comprises 16 residues. Trimming removed 4 bases from V and 7 bases from J; junction bases left unmatched: 11. CDR3 sequence (DNA): TGTGCCAGCAGTTCTAATCTAGCGGGAGGGCCCGGGGAGCAGTACTTC. Translated, it gives CASSSNLAGGPGEQYF.

The chain joins TRBV4-1 to TRBJ2-1, with TRBD1 as a possible D gene (5 bases). Germline assignment: CDR1 MGHRA and CDR2 YSYEKL. The ends were cut back, 1 base at V and 3 bases at J, with 7 bases in the middle. The CDR3 sequence is 14 residues long. The CDR3 DNA reads as TGCGCCAGCAGCCAAGCAGGGAACTACAATGAGCAGTTCTTC. This codes for CASSQAGNYNEQFF.

The CDR3 sequence is CASSSGQPNTEAFF. The DNA of the CDR3 is TGTGCCAGCAGCTCAGGACAGCCGAACACTGAAGCTTTCTTT. The chain combines TRBV11-3 with TRBJ1-1; D perhaps matches TRBD1 (6 bases). V gave up 4 bases and J gave up 1 base, with 10 bases separating them. The germline gives CDR1 SGHNT, CDR2 YENEEA. The CDR3 has 14 residues. Variable domain in full (rest from reference TRBV11-3 and TRBJ1-1): EAGVVQSPRYKIIEKKQPVAFWCNPISGHNTLYWYLQNLGQGPELLIRYENEEAVDDSQLPKDRFSAERLKGVDSTLKIQPAELGDSAVYLCASSSGQPNTEAFFGQGTRLTVV.

The gene calls are TRBV30 and TRBJ2-1; D might be TRBD1 (5 bases). The V gene lost 7 bases and the J gene lost 0 bases, with 16 bases spanning the gap. The CDR3 sequence is 15 residues long. CDR1 is GTSNPN and CDR2 is SVGIG in the germline V gene (reference sequence). The CDR3: CAYRQPRSSYNEQFF. The DNA of the CDR3 is TGTGCCTACCGACAGCCCCGAAGCTCCTACAATGAGCAGTTCTTC.

As DNA, the CDR3 is TGTGCCAGCTCACCGCTGGGACAGGACTATAATTCACCCCTCCACTTT. Its translation is CASSPLGQDYNSPLHF. The chain recombines TRBV18 with TRBJ1-6; 8 nucleotides align to TRBD1. The germline V gene encodes CDR1 KGHSH and CDR2 LQKENI. There are 16 residues in the CDR3. V was pared by 3 bases and J by 3 bases, with 4 bases of the junction left unmatched. The full variable domain, completed using reference TRBV18 and TRBJ1-6, is NAGVMQNPRHLVRRRGQEARLRCSPMKGHSHVYWYRQLPEEGLKFMVYLQKENIIDESGMPKERFSAEFPKEGPSILRIQQVVRGDSAAYFCASSPLGQDYNSPLHFGNGTRLTVT.

The chain joins TRBV14 to TRBJ2-4; TRBD1 matches at 8 bases. Germline values: CDR1 SGHDN, CDR2 FVKESK. Unmatched junction bases numbered 10, after V lost 3 bases and J lost 3 bases. The CDR3 has 17 residues. CDR3 loop: CASSHIAGTGNKNIQYF. The CDR3 DNA sequence: TGTGCCAGCAGCCATATTGCCGGGACAGGAAACAAAAACATTCAGTACTTC.

This chain connects TRBV6-5 to TRBJ1-6; the match to TRBD1 covers 9 bases. Germline loops: CDR1 MNHEY, CDR2 SVGAGI. Germline trimming cut 5 bases from V and 7 bases from J; bases unmatched to any gene: 3. The CDR3 is 14 amino acids. The CDR3 loop reads CASSGTGQNSPLHF. The CDR3 coding sequence is TGTGCCAGCAGTGGGACAGGGCAAAATTCACCCCTCCACTTT.

The chain couples TRBV9 to TRBJ2-3; no clear D. The CDR3 length is 13 residues. The V gene lost 0 bases and the J gene lost 1 base, with 3 bases spanning the gap. Looked up from germline, CDR1 is SGDLS and CDR2 is YYNGEE. For the CDR3, the DNA is TGTGCCAGCAGCGTAGTCGGCACAGATACGCAGTATTTT. Translated, it gives CASSVVGTDTQYF.

The chain joins TRBV15 to TRBJ2-1; 9 bases are shared with TRBD2. CDR3 length: 16 amino acids. Germline CDR1 is LNHNV and CDR2 is YYDKDF (reference sequence). V shed 0 bases and J 10 bases; nucleotides not matched to a gene: 10. DNA for the CDR3: TGTGCCACCAGCAGAGATATTAGGGCTAGCGGGACCGAGCAGTTCTTC. This codes for CATSRDIRASGTEQFF.

The genes are TRBV6-1 and TRBJ2-2, with TRBD1 identical over 7 bases. CDR1 is MNHNS, CDR2 SASEGT, per germline. V lost 4 bases, J lost 1 base, and 3 bases stayed unmatched. The CDR3 consists of 15 residues. CDR3: CASSVGQRNTGELFF. DNA of the CDR3: TGTGCCAGCAGTGTGGGACAGAGGAACACCGGGGAGCTGTTTTTT.

The V gene is TRBV6-1, the J gene TRBJ2-3, with D perhaps matching TRBD1 (5 bases). The CDR3 contains 15 residues. Germline-derived CDR1 and CDR2 are MNHNS and SASEGT. Deletions cut 6 bases from V and 2 bases from J, with 15 bases between. The CDR3 spells CASRYRKGPTDTQYF. CDR3 sequence (DNA): TGTGCCAGCAGATACAGGAAGGGCCCCACAGATACGCAGTATTTT.

The chain uses TRBV29-1 and TRBJ1-6; D not certain. This CDR3 has 13 residues. The V end lost 6 bases, the J end lost 7 bases, and 13 bases lay between the germline ends. Germline CDR1 reads SQVTM; CDR2 reads ANQGSEA. The CDR3 DNA is TGCAGCGTCGCCGGGGAGAGAAATTCACCCCTCCACTTT. Translating gives CSVAGERNSPLHF.

This clone was recorded a few times. CDR3 sequence (DNA): TGTGCCAGCAGCCCCATCGGCCAGGGGAATAACTATGGCTACACCTTC. This translates into CASSPIGQGNNYGYTF. The chain is built from TRBV5-6 and TRBJ1-2; D possibly corresponds to TRBD1 (6 bases). This CDR3 spans 16 amino acids. Germline V lookup: CDR1 SGHDT, CDR2 YYEEEE. Trimming removed 4 bases at V and 1 base at J, with 17 bases between.

Remarks on this clone: A far bigger clonotype differs at one base, so this is likely a read error. This sample includes further DNA sequences coding for the same CDR3. The chain recombines TRBV7-2 with TRBJ2-7; the D is unclear. The V and J ends lost 3 bases and 2 bases respectively, with 5 bases between them. The CDR3 sequence is 12 residues long. Germline CDR1 and CDR2: SGHTA and FQGNSA. The CDR3 here is CASSLSAYEQYF. DNA for the CDR3: TGTGCCAGCAGCTTGTCGGCCTACGAGCAGTACTTC.

This clone was counted a single time. CDR3 nucleotides: TGCAGCACCTCGACTAGCGGGAACACAGATACGCAGTATTTT. This translates into CSTSTSGNTDTQYF. The rearrangement uses TRBV29-1 and TRBJ2-3, with 11 bases that match TRBD2. The J segment lost 2 bases and the V segment lost 8 bases, leaving 6 bases of the junction unmatched. CDR3 length: 14 amino acids. Looked up from germline, CDR1 is SQVTM and CDR2 is ANQGSEA.

The V and J genes are TRBV6-5 and TRBJ1-4, with TRBD1 identical over 7 bases. Germline V CDR1 and CDR2: MNHEY, SVGAGI. V shed 6 bases, J shed 8 bases, and the junction held 15 bases outside the gene matches. The CDR3 spans 16 residues. The CDR3 is CASRYDREPVREKLFF. CDR3 nucleotide sequence: TGTGCCAGCAGGTACGACAGGGAGCCGGTGCGCGAAAAACTGTTTTTT.

The chain recombines TRBV4-3 with TRBJ1-3, with D hard to call. The germline gives CDR1 LGHNA, CDR2 YSLEER. The germline V and J ends were trimmed by 0 bases and 1 base, with 4 bases remaining between them. The CDR3 consists of 14 residues. The CDR3 loop is CASSQDRSGNTIYF. The CDR3, as DNA: TGCGCCAGCAGCCAAGACAGATCTGGAAACACCATATATTTT.

The CDR3 here is CASSLHRTGNTEAFF. The CDR3 nucleotides read TGTGCCAGCAGTTTACATCGGACAGGGAACACTGAAGCTTTCTTT. The rearrangement joins TRBV6-1 to TRBJ1-1, with 7 bases aligning to TRBD1. The V and J ends lost 5 bases and 1 base, in that order; junction bases with no gene match: 7. The CDR3 length is 15 residues. CDR1 and CDR2 (germline): MNHNS, SASEGT.

The rearrangement links TRBV6-5 to TRBJ1-5, with 9 bases matching TRBD1. V gave up 6 bases and J gave up 7 bases; unmatched junction bases: 7. Germline CDR1 MNHEY, CDR2 SVGAGI. The CDR3 spans 14 residues. CDR3 in DNA: TGTGCCAGCAGCCCGGGACAGGGACGGCAGCCCCAGCATTTT. Residues: CASSPGQGRQPQHF.

The V and J genes are TRBV5-6 and TRBJ2-2; 13 nucleotides line up with TRBD2. From germline, CDR1 is SGHDT and CDR2 YYEEEE. With V trimmed by 4 bases and J by 1 base, 4 bases remained unmatched. The CDR3 spans 17 residues. CDR3 in amino acids: CASSGLAGALNTGELFF. CDR3 nucleotides: TGTGCCAGCAGCGGACTAGCGGGGGCTCTGAACACCGGGGAGCTGTTTTTT.

The chain recombines TRBV4-3 with TRBJ1-4; D gene ambiguous. V was pared by 0 bases and J by 8 bases, with 10 bases between. The CDR3 is 14 residues long. Looked up from germline, CDR1 is LGHNA and CDR2 is YSLEER. CDR3 bases: TGCGCCAGCAGCCAAGAGCAGGTTGGAGAAAAACTGTTTTTT. Protein product: CASSQEQVGEKLFF.

V gene TRBV18 combines with J gene TRBJ2-5, with D maybe TRBD2 (6 bases). V was clipped by 3 bases and J by 5 bases, with 10 bases between them. CDR3 length equals 13 residues. Germline loops: CDR1 KGHSH, CDR2 LQKENI. CDR3 region: CASSPSGWETQYF. CDR3 nucleotides: TGTGCCAGCTCACCGAGCGGGTGGGAGACCCAGTACTTC.